This is a list of T cell receptor beta chains from one sample in a study of T cell responses to AZD1222 COVID-19 vaccine. Sequenced by immunoSEQ multiplex PCR; TCRdb stores in-frame clones only, minus some. Among 150,000 to 170,000 clones listed, over 85% were seen once. The sample here was peripheral blood, taken on day 0 of AZD1222 vaccination. These receptors were taken from an adult in good health. CDR3s leave out the opening cysteine and the closing phenylalanine or tryptophan. Each record gives: CDR3 protein, V gene, J gene.

CDR3aa: ATGQGIYEQY
v_gene: TRBV19
j_gene: TRBJ2-7

CDR3aa: ASSQGTSGSIYEQF
v_gene: TRBV3-1/TRBV3-2
j_gene: TRBJ2-1

CDR3aa: ASSYTGSKSY
v_gene: TRBV6-6
j_gene: TRBJ1-5

CDR3aa: ASSSLQSTYEQY
v_gene: TRBV7-9
j_gene: TRBJ2-7

CDR3aa: ASSLAGRVNTQY
v_gene: TRBV7-2
j_gene: TRBJ2-3

CDR3aa: ASSRYEGGLYGYT
v_gene: TRBV19
j_gene: TRBJ1-2

CDR3aa: ASSPSSYEQY
v_gene: TRBV6-5
j_gene: TRBJ2-7

CDR3aa: ASTVSDQPQH
v_gene: TRBV28
j_gene: TRBJ1-5

CDR3aa: ASSSASTDTQY
v_gene: TRBV6-5
j_gene: TRBJ2-3

CDR3aa: ASSQEGGLTGNTIY
v_gene: TRBV4-1
j_gene: TRBJ1-3

CDR3aa: ASSLAVGVGGYT
v_gene: TRBV7-2
j_gene: TRBJ1-2

CDR3aa: ASTGQANTEAF
v_gene: TRBV5-1
j_gene: TRBJ1-1

CDR3aa: ASRSTGVGQPQH
v_gene: TRBV6-5
j_gene: TRBJ1-5

CDR3aa: ASSAAGLSYNEQF
v_gene: TRBV5-1
j_gene: TRBJ2-1

CDR3aa: ASSPWEGYGYT
v_gene: TRBV11-3
j_gene: TRBJ1-2

CDR3aa: ASSLRGDTNEKLF
v_gene: TRBV5-1
j_gene: TRBJ1-4

CDR3aa: ASSPTRKTINEQF
v_gene: TRBV9
j_gene: TRBJ2-1

CDR3aa: ASSPWTEQETQY
v_gene: TRBV18
j_gene: TRBJ2-5

CDR3aa: ASSLRSLAGVVEQY
v_gene: TRBV11-2
j_gene: TRBJ2-7

CDR3aa: ASSEEGLAGNA
v_gene: TRBV2
j_gene: TRBJ2-7

CDR3aa: ASSQDRRGGTQY
v_gene: TRBV4-1
j_gene: TRBJ2-5

CDR3aa: ASSQDGQRGGRDNEQF
v_gene: TRBV4-2
j_gene: TRBJ2-1

CDR3aa: ASSYSFDSTYGYT
v_gene: TRBV6-5
j_gene: TRBJ1-2

CDR3aa: ASSPRQGKNYGYT
v_gene: TRBV4-3
j_gene: TRBJ1-2

CDR3aa: ATSGQGSYEQY
v_gene: TRBV6-5
j_gene: TRBJ2-7

CDR3aa: ASSEFLTSAYTGELF
v_gene: TRBV6-1
j_gene: TRBJ2-2

CDR3aa: ASSSQGTEAF
v_gene: TRBV5-4
j_gene: TRBJ1-1

CDR3aa: AIKNRGHPTGELF
v_gene: TRBV10-3
j_gene: TRBJ2-2

CDR3aa: ASSSTSGVIGELF
v_gene: TRBV5-1
j_gene: TRBJ2-2

CDR3aa: ASSDGPYEQF
v_gene: TRBV7-7
j_gene: TRBJ2-1

CDR3aa: ASSIVGSHGDKLF
v_gene: TRBV19
j_gene: TRBJ1-4

CDR3aa: ASSPHAGASSYGYT
v_gene: TRBV7-3
j_gene: TRBJ1-2

CDR3aa: ASSSVHMNTEAF
v_gene: TRBV6-5
j_gene: TRBJ1-1

CDR3aa: ASSPPDSYEQY
v_gene: TRBV12-3/TRBV12-4
j_gene: TRBJ2-7

CDR3aa: ASSVLAGESTYEQY
v_gene: TRBV10-1
j_gene: TRBJ2-7

CDR3aa: ASSGEKGVNTEAF
v_gene: TRBV19
j_gene: TRBJ1-1

CDR3aa: ASSSGGLSYNEQF
v_gene: TRBV5-1
j_gene: TRBJ2-1

CDR3aa: ASKGMNTEAF
v_gene: TRBV11-3
j_gene: TRBJ1-1

CDR3aa: ATRASRNEQF
v_gene: TRBV27
j_gene: TRBJ2-1

CDR3aa: ASSDQREGTYNEQF
v_gene: TRBV6-1
j_gene: TRBJ2-1

CDR3aa: ASTGSEYSPLH
v_gene: TRBV6-5
j_gene: TRBJ1-6

CDR3aa: ASSFSPGAQLNYGYT
v_gene: TRBV7-2
j_gene: TRBJ1-2

CDR3aa: ASSRQGPGELF
v_gene: TRBV19
j_gene: TRBJ2-2

CDR3aa: ASSVSRDSQETQY
v_gene: TRBV9
j_gene: TRBJ2-5

CDR3aa: ASSLVQGARGNTIY
v_gene: TRBV7-2
j_gene: TRBJ1-3

CDR3aa: ASTRQGGSYNSPLH
v_gene: TRBV19
j_gene: TRBJ1-6

CDR3aa: ASSLGYRGENRLYEQY
v_gene: TRBV11-2
j_gene: TRBJ2-7

CDR3aa: ASSFLPPYEQY
v_gene: TRBV27
j_gene: TRBJ2-7